This TCR beta chain was identified during a study of molecular identifiers for immune sequencing clone quantification. This clonotype turned up a few times. Bulk TCR library preparation followed previously described methods with listed TCR primers. TCRdb reprocessed the PCR reads via MiXCR and lists one record per CDR3 protein. This repertoire shows some 320,000 distinct CDR3 sequences, roughly 24% found once; its top ten account for 0.7% to 0.95%. CDR3 length equals 16 residues. Germline-derived CDR1 and CDR2 are MNHEY and SMNVEV (reference sequence). V was trimmed by 1 base and J by 6 bases, leaving 18 bases between them.

The sample was naive CD8+ T cells from blood, with Jurkat cell RNA spiked in. As for subset: FACS-sorted CD8+CD4-CCR7+CD45RA+ naive T cells. The receptor's source is a human donor in good health. Some libraries in this study had Jurkat cell RNA spiked in. This sequence joins TRBV27 and TRBJ1-1, with a tentative D call TRBD1 (5 bases). The DNA of the CDR3 is TGTGCCAGCAGTTTATGGGCTCGGCAGGGTAATTCTGAAGCTTTCTTT. Its protein is CASSLWARQGNSEAFF.